These 6 T cell receptor beta chains were sequenced from one sample in a study of cytomegalovirus exposure and HLA in healthy donors. Libraries were prepared by immunoSEQ multiplex PCR; TCRdb keeps only in-frame clonotypes and omits some of them. The data show over 150,000 clones, 86% seen once. Sequencing was performed on PBMCs. The receptors were gathered from a man younger than 35 in good health and CMV-seropositive.

This clone appeared once. This chain links TRBV6-6 with TRBJ2-5; D gene uncertain. The V end lost 7 bases, the J end lost 5 bases, and 14 bases lay between the germline ends. This CDR3 has 13 amino acids. CDR1 is MNHNY and CDR2 is SVGAGI in the germline V gene (reference sequence). CDR3 DNA: TGTGCCAGCACCCCTGCGGCGGTGGAGACCCAGTACTTC. Encoded protein: CASTPAAVETQYF.

This clone was detected many times. This chain connects TRBV7-9 to TRBJ1-2; 8 bases agree with TRBD1. Germline V gene sequence: CDR1 SEHNR, CDR2 FQNEAQ (reference sequence). This CDR3 spans 16 amino acids. With 1 base clipped from V and 4 bases from J, the junction kept 8 bases outside the gene matches. The CDR3 sequence: CASSLEVRTGPYGYTF. The DNA of the CDR3 is TGTGCCAGCAGCTTAGAGGTTAGGACAGGGCCCTATGGCTACACCTTC. Looking up the rest from reference TRBV7-9 and TRBJ1-2 gives the full variable domain: DTGVSQNPRHKITKRGQNVTFRCDPISEHNRLYWYRQTLGQGPEFLTYFQNEAQLEKSRLLSDRFSAERPKGSFSTLEIQRTEQGDSAMYLCASSLEVRTGPYGYTFGSGTRLTVV.

The chain joins TRBV25-1 to TRBJ2-5; D is ambiguous. From germline, CDR1 is MGHDK and CDR2 SYGVNS. The germline V and J ends were trimmed by 3 bases and 1 base, with 9 bases remaining between them. This CDR3 is 14 amino acids long. CDR3 sequence (DNA): TGTGCCAGCAGTGATCTTAGCCTCCAAGAGACCCAGTACTTC. Residues: CASSDLSLQETQYF.

The gene calls are TRBV9 and TRBJ1-2, with D perhaps TRBD1 (5 bases). The V and J ends lost 2 bases and 4 bases respectively, with 15 bases between them. Germline lookup yields CDR1 SGDLS and CDR2 YYNGEE. The CDR3 is 15 residues long. In DNA form, the CDR3 reads TGTGCCAGCAGCGTCTTACAGGAGAGGAGCTATGGCTACACCTTC. The encoded protein is CASSVLQERSYGYTF.

As to this clone: The same CDR3 arises from other DNA sequences in this sample as well. The chain combines TRBV6-4 with TRBJ2-3; 9 bases fit TRBD2. Trimming at V came to 3 bases and at J to 1 base, leaving 2 bases not matched to a gene. CDR1 and CDR2 (germline): MRHNA, SNTAGT. The length of the CDR3 is 15 residues. The CDR3 reads CASSESSGGTDTQYF. In DNA, the CDR3 is TGTGCCAGCAGTGAATCTAGCGGGGGCACAGATACGCAGTATTTT.

In this sample, this clone turned up once. The J gene is TRBJ2-7, the V gene TRBV5-4; weak D call: TRBD1 (6 bases). CDR1 SGHNT and CDR2 YYREEE come from the germline V gene (reference sequence). The CDR3 is 13 amino acids. Deletions cut 7 bases from V and 4 bases from J, with 15 bases between. The CDR3 loop is CASHRDTSYEQYF. CDR3 nucleotides: TGTGCCAGCCACCGGGACACTAGTTACGAGCAGTACTTC.